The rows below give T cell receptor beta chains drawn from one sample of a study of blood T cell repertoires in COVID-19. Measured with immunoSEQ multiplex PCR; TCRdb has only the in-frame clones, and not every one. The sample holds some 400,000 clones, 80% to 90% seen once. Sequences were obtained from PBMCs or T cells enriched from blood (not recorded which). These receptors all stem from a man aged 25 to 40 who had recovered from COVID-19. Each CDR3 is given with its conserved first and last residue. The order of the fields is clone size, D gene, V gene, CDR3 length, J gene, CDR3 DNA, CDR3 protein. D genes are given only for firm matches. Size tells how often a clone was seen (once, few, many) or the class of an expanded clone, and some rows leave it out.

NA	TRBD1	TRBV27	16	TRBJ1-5	TGTGCCAGCAGTTATCTACCGACAGGGCCCAATCAGCCCCAGCATTTT	CASSYLPTGPNQPQHF
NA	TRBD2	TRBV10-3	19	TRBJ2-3	TGTGCCATCAGTGAGCGGGGCCCCTCGGGACTAGCGGGACCCGATACGCAGTATTTT	CAISERGPSGLAGPDTQYF
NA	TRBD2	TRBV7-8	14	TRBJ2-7	TGTGCCAGCAGCTTAACTTGGCTAGCGGACGAGCAGTACTTC	CASSLTWLADEQYF
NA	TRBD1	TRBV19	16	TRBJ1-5	TGTGCCAGTATATATGGGACAGAACCGGGGAATCAGCCCCAGCATTTT	CASIYGTEPGNQPQHF
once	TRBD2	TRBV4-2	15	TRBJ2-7	TGTGCCAGCAGCCAAGAAGGACTAGCGGGCCACGAGCAGTACTTC	CASSQEGLAGHEQYF
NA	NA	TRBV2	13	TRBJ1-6	TGTGCCAGCAGTGAGCAGTCCTATTCACCCCTCCACTTT	CASSEQSYSPLHF
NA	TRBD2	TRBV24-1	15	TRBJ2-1	TGTGCCACCAGTGACTTGGGACTAGCGTCCAATGAGCAGTTCTTC	CATSDLGLASNEQFF
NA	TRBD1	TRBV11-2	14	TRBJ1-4	TGTGCCAGCAGCTTAAGTGACAGGGGGAAAAAACTGTTTTTT	CASSLSDRGKKLFF
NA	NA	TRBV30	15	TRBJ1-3	TGTGCCTGGAGTGCACAGGGTCACTCTGGAAACACCATATATTTT	CAWSAQGHSGNTIYF
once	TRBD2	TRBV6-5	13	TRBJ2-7	TGTGCCACCAAAAGCGGGAGGGATAACGAGCAGTACTTC	CATKSGRDNEQYF